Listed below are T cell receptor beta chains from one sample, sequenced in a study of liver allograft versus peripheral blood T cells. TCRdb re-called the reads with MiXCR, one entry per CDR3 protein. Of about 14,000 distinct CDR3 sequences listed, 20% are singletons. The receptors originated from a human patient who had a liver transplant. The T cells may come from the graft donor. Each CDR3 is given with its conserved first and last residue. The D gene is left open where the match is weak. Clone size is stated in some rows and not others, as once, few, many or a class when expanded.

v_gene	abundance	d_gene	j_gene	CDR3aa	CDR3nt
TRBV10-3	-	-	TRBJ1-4	CAISESPNEKLFF	TGTGCCATATCCGAGTCGCCCAATGAAAAACTGTTTTTT
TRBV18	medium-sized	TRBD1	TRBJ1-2	CASSPSGQGGTYGYTF	TGTGCCAGCTCACCCTCAGGACAGGGCGGAACCTATGGCTACACCTTC
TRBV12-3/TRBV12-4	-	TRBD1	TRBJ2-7	CASRSWTGNEQYF	TGTGCCAGCAGGTCTTGGACAGGGAACGAGCAGTACTTC
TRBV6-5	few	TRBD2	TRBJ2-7	CASSRGGAYEQYF	TGTGCCAGCAGTCGCGGGGGGGCCTACGAGCAGTACTTC
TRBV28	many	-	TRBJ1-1	CASSRAATPGGEAFF	TGTGCCAGCAGTCGAGCCGCCACGCCGGGTGGTGAAGCTTTCTTT
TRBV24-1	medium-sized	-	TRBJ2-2	CATSDSAGEGSGGELFF	TGTGCCACCAGTGATTCGGCAGGGGAAGGGTCGGGCGGGGAGCTGTTTTTT
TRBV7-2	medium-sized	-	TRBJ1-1	CASSSDRGYTEAFF	TGTGCCAGCAGCTCGGACCGGGGGTACACTGAAGCTTTCTTT
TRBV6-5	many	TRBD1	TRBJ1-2	CASSYSRTGGGYGYTF	TGTGCCAGCAGTTACTCTCGGACAGGGGGGGGCTATGGCTACACCTTC
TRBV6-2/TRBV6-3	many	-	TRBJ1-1	CASTSQMNTEAFF	TGTGCCAGCACTTCTCAAATGAACACTGAAGCTTTCTTT
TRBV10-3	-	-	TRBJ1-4	CASSRTGSEKLFF	TGTGCCAGCAGCCGCACAGGATCTGAAAAACTGTTTTTT
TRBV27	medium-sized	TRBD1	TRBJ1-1	CASSFTQGGTEAFF	TGTGCCAGCAGTTTCACCCAGGGGGGCACTGAAGCTTTCTTT
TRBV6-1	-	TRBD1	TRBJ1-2	CASTQPRGTGYGYTF	TGTGCCAGCACTCAACCCAGGGGGACAGGGTATGGCTACACCTTC
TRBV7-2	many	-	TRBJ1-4	CASSLWDTNEKLFF	TGTGCCAGCAGCCTTTGGGACACGAATGAAAAACTGTTTTTT
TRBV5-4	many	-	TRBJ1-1	CASSLVTGLYTEAFF	TGTGCCAGCAGTCTAGTGACGGGGCTCTACACTGAAGCTTTCTTT
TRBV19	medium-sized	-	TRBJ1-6	CASSIGAGFESPLHF	TGTGCCAGTAGTATAGGAGCGGGTTTTGAATCACCCCTCCACTTT
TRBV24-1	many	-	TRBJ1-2	CATSGPGGNYGYTF	TGTGCCACCAGTGGGCCGGGGGGTAACTATGGCTACACCTTC
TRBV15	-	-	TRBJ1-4	CATSIQINEKLFF	TGTGCCACCAGCATCCAAATTAATGAAAAACTGTTTTTT
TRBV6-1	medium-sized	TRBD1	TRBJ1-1	CASRGQGEQTEAFF	TGTGCCAGCAGAGGACAGGGAGAACAGACTGAAGCTTTCTTT
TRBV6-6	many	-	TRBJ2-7	CASSSLYEQYF	TGTGCCAGCAGTTCGCTCTACGAGCAGTACTTC
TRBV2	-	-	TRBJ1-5	CASSFQGNQPQHF	TGTGCCAGCAGCTTCCAGGGCAATCAGCCCCAGCATTTT
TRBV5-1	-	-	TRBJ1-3	CASSSGQHGNTIYF	TGTGCCAGCAGCTCCGGACAGCATGGAAACACCATATATTTT
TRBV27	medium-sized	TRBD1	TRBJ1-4	CASSLETGGRKLFF	TGTGCCAGCAGTCTCGAAACAGGGGGCCGAAAACTGTTTTTT
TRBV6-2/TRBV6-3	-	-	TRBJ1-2	CASSYSVGGYTF	TGTGCCAGCAGTTACTCCGTTGGCGGCTACACCTTC